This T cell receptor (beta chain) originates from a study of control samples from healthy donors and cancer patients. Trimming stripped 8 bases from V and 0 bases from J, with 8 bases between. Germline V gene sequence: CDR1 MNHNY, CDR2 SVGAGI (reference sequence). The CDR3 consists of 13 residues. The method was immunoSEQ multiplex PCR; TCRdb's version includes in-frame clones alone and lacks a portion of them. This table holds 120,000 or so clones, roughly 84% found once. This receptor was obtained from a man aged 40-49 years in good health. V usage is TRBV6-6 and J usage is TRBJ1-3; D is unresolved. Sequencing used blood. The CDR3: CASWGVSGNTIYF. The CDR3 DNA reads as TGTGCCAGCTGGGGAGTCTCTGGAAACACCATATATTTT.